This passage covers 27 T cell receptor beta chains from one sample sequenced in a study of T cell responses to AZD1222 COVID-19 vaccine. Sequencing was performed with immunoSEQ multiplex PCR; in TCRdb, only in-frame clones are kept and a portion is missing. The table includes about 150,000 clones, more than 75% detected once. The specimen comprised peripheral blood, sampled 28 days after the second AZD1222 dose. These receptors all come from an adult who received the AZD1222 COVID-19 vaccine.

The chain joins TRBV5-1 to TRBJ1-1, with D perhaps TRBD1 (6 bases). V dropped 3 bases and J dropped 5 bases, with 11 bases sitting between them. The germline V gene encodes CDR1 SGHRS and CDR2 YFSETQ. This CDR3 contains 13 residues. The CDR3, as DNA: TGCGCCAGCAGCTCAGAGGGGGGAACTGAAGCTTTCTTT. Its protein is CASSSEGGTEAFF.

The chain is built from TRBV5-1 and TRBJ1-5, with TRBD1 identical over 9 bases. Looked up from germline, CDR1 is SGHRS and CDR2 is YFSETQ. The junction had 2 bases not matched to a gene; V was cut back by 0 bases and J by 4 bases. The CDR3 length is 15 residues. This CDR3 is CASSLEGQGNQPQHF. The CDR3 bases are TGCGCCAGCAGCTTGGAAGGACAGGGGAATCAGCCCCAGCATTTT.

V gene TRBV19 combines with J gene TRBJ1-2; a weak D match, TRBD1 (5 bases). This CDR3 has 14 residues. The ends were cut back, 5 bases at V and 7 bases at J, with 17 bases in the middle. Germline V gene lookup returns CDR1 LNHDA and CDR2 SQIVND (reference sequence). The CDR3 spells CASSFSHGQGGYTF. The CDR3 DNA sequence: TGTGCCAGTAGTTTTTCGCACGGGCAGGGTGGCTACACCTTC.

The sample holds one count of this clone. The J gene is TRBJ1-5, the V gene TRBV7-8; the D is unclear. CDR1 SGHVS and CDR2 FQNEAQ come from the germline V gene. The CDR3 spans 16 residues. V was trimmed by 1 base and J by 0 bases, leaving 10 bases between them. DNA for the CDR3: TGTGCCAGCAGCTTAGTCGCGGGCTTTAGCAATCAGCCCCAGCATTTT. Protein sequence: CASSLVAGFSNQPQHF.

The V and J genes are TRBV29-1 and TRBJ1-2; TRBD1 might be the D (6 bases). CDR1 SQVTM and CDR2 ANQGSEA come from the germline V gene. Trimming shortened V by 4 bases and J by 8 bases, and 17 bases separated the two germline ends. This CDR3 is built from 13 residues. CDR3 sequence reads: CSVVRDTRQGYTF. The CDR3 DNA is TGCAGCGTTGTTCGGGACACCCGACAGGGCTACACCTTC. Variable domain in full (rest from reference TRBV29-1 and TRBJ1-2): SAVISQKPSRDICQRGTSLTIQCQVDSQVTMMFWYRQQPGQSLTLIATANQGSEATYESGFVIDKFPISRPNLTFSTLTVSNMSPEDSSIYLCSVVRDTRQGYTFGSGTRLTVV.

The V call is TRBV3-1 (or the pseudogene TRBV3-2), the J call TRBJ1-1, with unresolved D. The CDR3 runs 13 residues. CDR1 is LGHDT and CDR2 is YNNKEL in the germline V gene (reference sequence). Between the trimmed V and J ends, which lost 4 bases and 4 bases, there was a span of 10 bases. The CDR3 bases are TGTGCCAGCAGCCGACTCCGGGGCACTGAAGCTTTCTTT. Translated, it gives CASSRLRGTEAFF.

The chain recombines TRBV6-6 with TRBJ2-5; a possible D gene is TRBD1 (6 bases). Per germline, CDR1 MNHNY and CDR2 SVGAGI (reference sequence). The CDR3 spans 12 residues. V was trimmed by 7 bases and J by 4 bases, leaving 10 bases between them. The CDR3 bases are TGTGCCAGCAATGGGGGCCGAGAGACCCAGTACTTC. It translates to CASNGGRETQYF.

The V call is TRBV30, the J call TRBJ1-4, with a possible D match to TRBD1 (6 bases). V gave up 4 bases and J gave up 7 bases, with 16 bases separating them. CDR3 length: 14 residues. The V gene's germline CDR1 is GTSNPN and CDR2 SVGIG (reference sequence). The CDR3 sequence is CAWIPTGLGEKLFF. For the CDR3, the DNA is TGTGCCTGGATACCGACAGGATTAGGTGAAAAACTGTTTTTT.

V is TRBV15 and J is TRBJ2-7, with TRBD1 matching over 7 bases. This CDR3 comprises 18 residues. The V segment lost 0 bases and the J segment 0 bases; nucleotides outside the gene matches: 11. Germline CDR1 LNHNV, CDR2 YYDKDF (reference sequence). The CDR3 DNA sequence: TGTGCCACCAGCAGAGATCGTTTGGAGGACAGGAGCTCCTACGAGCAGTACTTC. Translation: CATSRDRLEDRSSYEQYF.

The V call is TRBV6-5, the J call TRBJ1-5; a weak D match, TRBD1 (6 bases). The CDR3 totals 14 residues. The ends were cut back, 0 bases at V and 16 bases at J, with 19 bases in the middle. Germline CDR1 is MNHEY and CDR2 is SVGAGI. DNA for the CDR3: TGTGCCAGCAGTTACTCGGGGGCCCGGACACCCGAACATTTT. Its protein is CASSYSGARTPEHF.

The chain uses TRBV6-5 and TRBJ1-5; 7 positions match TRBD1. The CDR3 sequence is 13 residues long. Germline V gene lookup returns CDR1 MNHEY and CDR2 SVGAGI. V was pared by 7 bases and J by 4 bases, with 4 bases of the junction left unmatched. The CDR3 sequence is CASISGGNQPQHF. CDR3 sequence (DNA): TGTGCCAGCATATCAGGGGGTAATCAGCCCCAGCATTTT.

The chain recombines TRBV5-1 with TRBJ2-5; D possibly corresponds to TRBD1 (6 bases). Per germline, CDR1 SGHRS and CDR2 YFSETQ. This CDR3 is 15 amino acids long. Trimming stripped 4 bases from V and 1 base from J, with 14 bases between. The CDR3 bases are TGCGCCAGCAGCCGAAGGCAGGGGCCCCAAGAGACCCAGTACTTC. This sequence encodes CASSRRQGPQETQYF.

CDR3 nucleotide sequence: TGTGCCAGCAGCGTGCCAGGGAAGAGGAAGAACACTGAAGCTTTCTTT. Translating it yields CASSVPGKRKNTEAFF. J is TRBJ1-1 and V is TRBV7-9; tentatively, D is TRBD1 (5 bases). Trimming stripped 5 bases from V and 1 base from J, with 17 bases between. Looked up from germline, CDR1 is SEHNR and CDR2 is FQNEAQ (reference sequence). This CDR3 comprises 16 residues.

The chain couples TRBV5-1 to TRBJ2-7, with 11 nucleotides matching TRBD2. The CDR3 spans 17 residues. CDR1 and CDR2 from the germline V gene are SGHRS and YFSETQ. The junction had 12 bases not matched to a gene; V was cut back by 4 bases and J by 3 bases. The CDR3 spells CASSPGPQLAGVYEQYF. The CDR3 region has the DNA TGCGCCAGCAGCCCCGGACCACAACTAGCGGGGGTCTACGAGCAGTACTTC.

The rearrangement joins TRBV6-1 to TRBJ1-4; no firm D call. This CDR3 has 13 amino acids. V was clipped by 2 bases and J by 8 bases, with 9 bases between them. The germline gives CDR1 MNHNS, CDR2 SASEGT. CDR3 in amino acids: CASSESHWEKLFF. The CDR3 DNA reads as TGTGCCAGCAGTGAATCCCACTGGGAAAAACTGTTTTTT.

CDR3 region: CASSGVAGLDEQFF. The CDR3 nucleotides read TGTGCCAGCAGCGGGGTAGCGGGGTTGGATGAGCAGTTCTTC. The chain joins TRBV9 to TRBJ2-1, with TRBD2 matching over 8 bases. CDR3 size: 14 residues. V dropped 3 bases and J dropped 8; count of bases not matched to a gene: 7. From germline, CDR1 is SGDLS and CDR2 YYNGEE. Together with reference TRBV9 and TRBJ2-1, the CDR3 gives the full variable domain: DSGVTQTPKHLITATGQRVTLRCSPRSGDLSVYWYQQSLDQGLQFLIQYYNGEERAKGNILERFSAQQFPDLHSELNLSSLELGDSALYFCASSGVAGLDEQFFGPGTRLTVL.

The rearrangement joins TRBV27 to TRBJ2-7; tentatively, D is TRBD2 (5 bases). V lost 2 bases to trimming and J lost 0 bases, with 8 bases between them. The CDR3 spans 14 residues. Per germline, CDR1 MNHEY and CDR2 SMNVEV (reference sequence). The DNA of the CDR3 is TGTGCCAGCAGTTTAATGGGAGTCTCCTACGAGCAGTACTTC. Translating it yields CASSLMGVSYEQYF.

The chain has TRBV9 and TRBJ2-7, with 11 nucleotides matching TRBD2. Germline loops: CDR1 SGDLS, CDR2 YYNGEE. V dropped 0 bases and J dropped 5; count of bases not matched to a gene: 4. This CDR3 is 15 amino acids long. CDR3 amino acids: CASSVGASGRNEQYF. CDR3 nucleotides: TGTGCCAGCAGCGTAGGGGCTAGCGGGAGGAACGAGCAGTACTTC.

J is TRBJ1-2 and V is TRBV6-5, with unresolved D. CDR3 length equals 16 residues. Per germline, CDR1 MNHEY and CDR2 SVGAGI. V was pared by 4 bases and J by 1 base, with 16 bases between. The CDR3 spells CASSLSTRIINYGYTF. CDR3 bases: TGTGCCAGCAGTTTATCGACACGGATCATTAACTATGGCTACACCTTC.

This rearrangement joins TRBV3-1 (or the pseudogene TRBV3-2) to TRBJ1-5; D may be TRBD1 (5 bases). Looked up from germline, CDR1 is LGHDT and CDR2 is YNNKEL (reference sequence). V lost 4 bases and J lost 4, with 11 bases in between. The CDR3 length is 14 residues. The CDR3, as DNA: TGTGCCAGCAGCCTCGGACATCGAAATCAGCCCCAGCATTTT. This translates into CASSLGHRNQPQHF.

The rearrangement joins TRBV9 to TRBJ2-5, with 7 bases aligning to TRBD1. CDR3 length: 15 amino acids. In germline, CDR1 is SGDLS, CDR2 YYNGEE. The ends lost 1 base at V and 0 bases at J; junction bases unmatched: 3. For the CDR3, the DNA is TGTGCCAGCAGCGTAAGGGGGACAGACCAAGAGACCCAGTACTTC. Encoded protein: CASSVRGTDQETQYF.

This chain uses TRBV5-1 with TRBJ1-2, with D possibly being TRBD1 (6 bases). V was shortened by 4 bases and J by 2 bases, with 15 bases between the two germline ends. Germline V gives CDR1 SGHRS, CDR2 YFSETQ. This CDR3 comprises 15 residues. The CDR3 sequence is CASSPGTTINYGYTF. The CDR3 nucleotides are TGCGCCAGCAGCCCCGGGACAACTATCAACTATGGCTACACCTTC.

V usage is TRBV13 and J usage is TRBJ1-1, with 8 bases fitting TRBD1. From germline, CDR1 is PRHDT and CDR2 FYEKMQ (reference sequence). CDR3 size: 16 residues. Trimming took 7 bases from V and 1 from J; bases not matched to a gene: 11. CDR3 DNA: TGTGCCAGCATCCTTATCAGGGGGCCAGGGAACACTGAAGCTTTCTTT. Amino acid sequence: CASILIRGPGNTEAFF.

This chain connects TRBV6-6 to TRBJ1-1; D is perhaps TRBD1 (5 bases). From germline, CDR1 is MNHNY and CDR2 SVGAGI (reference sequence). The CDR3 is made up of 13 amino acids. V gave up 7 bases and J gave up 2 bases, with 11 bases separating them. The CDR3 protein is CASTLRGNTEAFF. The DNA for the CDR3 is TGTGCCAGCACCCTGAGGGGTAACACTGAAGCTTTCTTT.

The CDR3 here is CASRLAGAGELFF. Written as DNA, the CDR3 is TGCGCCAGCAGACTAGCGGGGGCCGGGGAGCTGTTTTTT. The chain has TRBV5-1 and TRBJ2-2; 11 nucleotides align to TRBD2. The CDR3 consists of 13 residues. The ends lost 5 bases at V and 6 bases at J; junction bases unmatched: 0. In germline, CDR1 is SGHRS, CDR2 YFSETQ.

J is TRBJ1-2 and V is TRBV7-8; TRBD1 matches at 10 bases. The CDR3 totals 15 residues. V gave up 5 bases and J gave up 8 bases; unmatched junction bases: 11. From germline, CDR1 is SGHVS and CDR2 FQNEAQ. CDR3 nucleotides: TGTGCCAGCAGCCACCGGGACAGGGGAGTAGGAGGCTACACCTTC. Its protein is CASSHRDRGVGGYTF.

This clone was seen a single time. The chain combines TRBV6-1 with TRBJ1-1, with D hard to call. This CDR3 comprises 14 residues. V lost 1 base and J 11 bases, leaving 17 bases between the germline ends. Germline CDR1 MNHNS, CDR2 SASEGT. The CDR3 DNA follows: TGTGCCAGCAGTGAAGGGAATTCTAGAAAGTTGGCTTTCTTT. Its translation: CASSEGNSRKLAFF.